Listed here are 9 T cell receptor beta chains from one sample, sequenced in a study of PD-1 blockade in mismatch repair-deficient tumors. Profiled with immunoSEQ multiplex PCR; TCRdb holds only in-frame clones, not every one. In the table there are around 50,000 clones, around 77% of which are singletons. The sequencing used PBMCs, collected before pembrolizumab treatment. These TCRs come from an adult with mismatch repair-deficient cancer.

The chain is built from TRBV19 and TRBJ2-2, with D hard to call. The CDR3 is 12 amino acids. Germline loops: CDR1 LNHDA, CDR2 SQIVND (reference sequence). Trimming removed 11 bases at V and 2 bases at J, with 9 bases between. The CDR3 DNA sequence: TGTGCCGGCGGAGACAACACCGGGGAGCTGTTTTTT. Translation: CAGGDNTGELFF.

This clone has just one count. The chain recombines TRBV4-3 with TRBJ2-7, with 7 bases fitting TRBD2. With 1 base clipped from V and 2 bases from J, the junction kept 5 bases outside the gene matches. The CDR3 sequence is 15 residues long. CDR1 is LGHNA and CDR2 is YSLEER in the germline V gene. CDR3 nucleotides: TGCGCCAGCAGCCAAGGGTGGAGCGGGGCCTACGAGCAGTACTTC. Protein product: CASSQGWSGAYEQYF.

V gene TRBV25-1 combines with J gene TRBJ1-2, with a possible D match to TRBD1 (6 bases). This CDR3 comprises 14 residues. V lost 6 bases and J lost 0, with 11 bases in between. Germline V lookup: CDR1 MGHDK, CDR2 SYGVNS. The CDR3 DNA is TGTGCCAGCAGCCGGGACACCTCTAACTATGGCTACACCTTC. It is translated as CASSRDTSNYGYTF.

This chain connects TRBV27 to TRBJ2-1; 7 bases map to TRBD2. Germline assignment: CDR1 MNHEY and CDR2 SMNVEV (reference sequence). CDR3 size: 13 residues. V was clipped by 9 bases and J by 5 bases; unmatched bases: 7. Here the CDR3 reads CASIPGTNNEQFF. In DNA form, the CDR3 reads TGTGCCAGTATTCCCGGGACTAACAATGAGCAGTTCTTC.

The rearrangement joins TRBV5-1 to TRBJ2-3; 12 nucleotides line up with TRBD2. CDR3 size: 17 residues. Germline values: CDR1 SGHRS, CDR2 YFSETQ. V lost 4 bases and J lost 2; bases outside the gene matches: 8. The CDR3 DNA sequence: TGCGCCAGCAGCCCCGGGACTAGCGGGCAATCCACAGATACGCAGTATTTT. Its translation is CASSPGTSGQSTDTQYF. Full variable domain (remainder filled in from reference TRBV5-1 and TRBJ2-3): KAGVTQTPRYLIKTRGQQVTLSCSPISGHRSVSWYQQTPGQGLQFLFEYFSETQRNKGNFPGRFSGRQFSNSRSEMNVSTLELGDSALYLCASSPGTSGQSTDTQYFGPGTRLTVL.

The chain joins TRBV6-5 to TRBJ1-5; D is possibly TRBD1 (5 bases). The CDR3 extends over 15 amino acids. V dropped 2 bases and J dropped 1 base, with 9 bases sitting between them. CDR1 is MNHEY and CDR2 is SVGAGI in the germline V gene. CDR3 in DNA: TGTGCCAGCAGTTACCGCCGGGACAGCAATCAGCCCCAGCATTTT. Encoded protein: CASSYRRDSNQPQHF.

This chain links TRBV30 with TRBJ2-1; D unclear. The CDR3 has 15 amino acids. Looked up from germline, CDR1 is GTSNPN and CDR2 is SVGIG (reference sequence). Trimming removed 1 base at V and 1 base at J, with 11 bases between. This CDR3 reads CAWSAELPSYNEQFF. CDR3 DNA: TGTGCCTGGAGTGCGGAGCTTCCATCCTACAATGAGCAGTTCTTC. Together with reference TRBV30 and TRBJ2-1, the CDR3 gives the full variable domain: SQTIHQWPATLVQPVGSPLSLECTVEGTSNPNLYWYRQAAGRGLQLLFYSVGIGQISSEVPQNLSASRPQDRQFILSSKKLLLSDSGFYLCAWSAELPSYNEQFFGPGTRLTVL.

This chain links TRBV13 with TRBJ2-7; D is uncertain. Germline V CDR1 and CDR2: PRHDT, FYEKMQ (reference sequence). This CDR3 has 13 residues. V lost 2 bases to trimming and J lost 3 bases, with 8 bases between them. The CDR3 is CASSLFGNYEQYF. The CDR3, as DNA: TGTGCCAGCAGCTTATTCGGAAACTACGAGCAGTACTTC.

This chain links TRBV19 with TRBJ2-1; possible D gene TRBD2, 7 bases. The CDR3 spans 15 residues. Trimming pared 7 bases from V and 4 bases from J, leaving 17 bases between. From germline, CDR1 is LNHDA and CDR2 SQIVND (reference sequence). The CDR3 DNA follows: TGTGCCAGTACCCCGGGGGCTAGCGGATACAATGAGCAGTTCTTC. Protein: CASTPGASGYNEQFF.